This TCR beta chain stems from a study of shared clonotypes between healthy human individuals. Libraries were prepared by immunoSEQ multiplex PCR; TCRdb keeps only in-frame clonotypes and omits some of them. The table lists approximately 500,000 clones, around 96% of them singletons. This clone appeared once. This CDR3 has 13 amino acids. Losses at the gene ends were 6 bases for V and 10 bases for J; bases not matched to a gene: 6. Germline V lookup: CDR1 MDHEN, CDR2 SYDVKM. This TCR was sampled from a woman between 25 and 40 years old in good health. Sequencing used naive CD4+ T cells sorted from blood. Sample subset: CD45RA+ positively selected. The rearrangement joins TRBV28 to TRBJ2-4, with TRBD1 matching 10 bases. CDR3 region: CASSRTGGRIQYF. CDR3 coding DNA: TGTGCCAGCAGCAGGACAGGGGGACGGATTCAGTACTTC. Filled out from reference TRBV28 and TRBJ2-4, the complete variable domain reads DVKVTQSSRYLVKRTGEKVFLECVQDMDHENMFWYRQDPGLGLRLIYFSYDVKMKEKGDIPEGYSVSREKKERFSLILESASTNQTSMYLCASSRTGGRIQYFGAGTRLSVL.